This is a list of T cell receptor beta chains from one sample in a study of T cells after yellow fever vaccination. One entry per CDR3 protein results from TCRdb running MiXCR on the 5' RACE reads. The sample has roughly 70,000 distinct CDR3 sequences; 7.5% to 8% are singletons. Sample: CD8+ T cells sorted from PBMCs, taken on the day of the yellow fever booster vaccination. The receptors come from a man under 40 who received the YFV17D yellow fever vaccine. Each CDR3 is given with its conserved first and last residue. The D gene is left open where the match is weak. Clone sizes are given selectively: once, few, many, or a class where the clone is expanded.

d_gene,len,j_gene,v_gene,abundance,CDR3nt,CDR3aa
TRBD1,16,TRBJ2-5,TRBV5-1,many,TGCGCCAGCAGTCAGATCGGGACAGGGGGGCAAGAGACCCAGTACTTC,CASSQIGTGGQETQYF
.,15,TRBJ2-1,TRBV5-5,.,TGTGCCAGCACCCGGGACCCCCTCGGATACAATGAGCAGTTCTTC,CASTRDPLGYNEQFF
.,13,TRBJ2-7,TRBV20-1,.,TGCAGTGCTAGCGCCCAGGGGACCTACGAGCAGTACTTC,CSASAQGTYEQYF
.,12,TRBJ2-7,TRBV20-1,.,TGCAGTGCTAGAGAGGGCCTCTACGAGCAGTACTTC,CSAREGLYEQYF
.,12,TRBJ2-7,TRBV20-1,few,TGCAGTGCTAGAGGTTTTATCTACGAGCAGTACTTC,CSARGFIYEQYF
TRBD2,14,TRBJ2-7,TRBV19,few,TGTGCCAGTAGTATGAGCGGGAGGGTCTACGAGCAGTACTTC,CASSMSGRVYEQYF
.,16,TRBJ2-1,TRBV7-9,.,TGTGCCAGCAGCGCTCCCGGGACTGAAACCGGCGATGAGCAGTTCTTC,CASSAPGTETGDEQFF
.,14,TRBJ1-2,TRBV13,.,TGTGCCAGCAGCACTACCTGGCCGGGGCTCGGCTACACCTTC,CASSTTWPGLGYTF
.,17,TRBJ2-1,TRBV7-8,few,TGTGCCAGCAGCTTAGTCGCGCACATGAGCTCCTACAATGAGCAGTTCTTC,CASSLVAHMSSYNEQFF
.,13,TRBJ1-1,TRBV7-8,.,TGTGCCAGCAGCTTGACAGGCTACACTGAAGCTTTCTTT,CASSLTGYTEAFF
.,12,TRBJ2-1,TRBV27,.,TGTGCCAGCAGGAAGGGGTACGATGAGCAGTTCTTC,CASRKGYDEQFF
TRBD2,13,TRBJ2-4,TRBV6-1,many,TGTGCCAGCAAGGGAGGGGCGGGTGGCATTCAGTACTTC,CASKGGAGGIQYF
TRBD2,16,TRBJ2-3,TRBV6-2/TRBV6-3,few,TGTGCCAGCAGTTACCTAGCGGGAGAGGGCACAGATACGCAGTATTTT,CASSYLAGEGTDTQYF
.,15,TRBJ2-3,TRBV9,.,TGTGCCAGCAGCGCAAACCCTGGAAACACAGATACGCAGTATTTT,CASSANPGNTDTQYF
.,17,TRBJ2-1,TRBV4-3,few,TGCGCCAGCAGCCAAGATCGAAGGGACCTCTCCTACAATGAGCAGTTCTTC,CASSQDRRDLSYNEQFF
.,15,TRBJ1-5,TRBV20-1,.,TGCAGTGCTAGATCGTCGACAGGAGCGATCGGGCCCCAGCATTTT,CSARSSTGAIGPQHF
TRBD1,13,TRBJ2-2,TRBV6-6,many,TGTGCCAGCGGGACAGGGGTCGTCGGGGAGCTGTTTTTT,CASGTGVVGELFF
.,15,TRBJ1-1,TRBV5-1,many,TGCGCCAGCAGCCTCTGGCTGGGTCAGGACACTGAAGCTTTCTTT,CASSLWLGQDTEAFF
.,17,TRBJ2-7,TRBV14,many,TGTGCCAGCAGCCAAGGGCGGCCTCGTACTATCTCCTACGAGCAGTACTTC,CASSQGRPRTISYEQYF
.,11,TRBJ1-2,TRBV6-1,.,TGTGCCAGCCGGGACTCATGGGGCTACACCTTC,CASRDSWGYTF
.,13,TRBJ2-1,TRBV25-1,many,TGTGCCAGCAGTGGACCGCCAGGGGTGGAGCAGTTCTTC,CASSGPPGVEQFF
.,14,TRBJ2-5,TRBV6-2/TRBV6-3,many,TGTGCCAGCAGACCTGCAGGGGTGGAGGAGACCCAGTACTTC,CASRPAGVEETQYF
.,14,TRBJ2-5,TRBV20-1,.,TGCAGTGCCCTGATGGAGGGACCGGAAGAGACCCAGTACTTC,CSALMEGPEETQYF
TRBD2,15,TRBJ2-1,TRBV9,many,TGTGCCAGCAGCACGAGCGGGACCCCCTACAATGAGCAGTTCTTC,CASSTSGTPYNEQFF
TRBD2,13,TRBJ2-7,TRBV20-1,many,TGCAGTGCTAGGGAGCGGGAAACCTACGAGCAGTACTTC,CSARERETYEQYF
.,14,TRBJ2-5,TRBV6-5,few,TGTGCCAGCATGCTCCTCGACGGACAAGAGACCCAGTACTTC,CASMLLDGQETQYF
.,13,TRBJ2-2,TRBV15,few,TGTGCCACCAGCAGAGAGAACACCGGGGAGCTGTTTTTT,CATSRENTGELFF
.,14,TRBJ2-2,TRBV7-2,few,TGTGCCAGCAGCTTAGTCGGTCCTTCCGGGGAGCTGTTTTTT,CASSLVGPSGELFF
TRBD2,14,TRBJ2-7,TRBV29-1,many,TGCAGCGCCGGTAGCGGGAGGGGTTCCTACGAGCAGTACTTC,CSAGSGRGSYEQYF
.,13,TRBJ2-1,TRBV30,.,TGTGCCTGGGCCTGGACAGCCTACAATGAGCAGTTCTTC,CAWAWTAYNEQFF
TRBD2,16,TRBJ2-3,TRBV5-4,.,TGTGCCAGCAGCCGGGCCCTAGCGGAGCAGGCAGATACGCAGTATTTT,CASSRALAEQADTQYF
.,15,TRBJ2-1,TRBV5-1,many,TGCGCCAGCAGCCCTTGGGGGGCAGTTGACAATGAGCAGTTCTTC,CASSPWGAVDNEQFF
.,13,TRBJ2-1,TRBV27,many,TGTGCCAGCAGCCCCGGGACGGTCGAAGTGTATTTCTTC,CASSPGTVEVYFF
TRBD1,13,TRBJ2-5,TRBV12-3/TRBV12-4,few,TGTGCCAGCAGTTTCAGGGGGCTCGAGACCCAGTACTTC,CASSFRGLETQYF
TRBD2,16,TRBJ2-3,TRBV4-3,.,TGCGCCAGCAGCCCAGGACTAGCGAGGTCCACAGATACGCAGTATTTT,CASSPGLARSTDTQYF
TRBD2,16,TRBJ2-1,TRBV15,.,TGTGCCACCAGCAGAGATCGGGGGGGTGCCAACAATGAGCAGTTCTTC,CATSRDRGGANNEQFF
TRBD2,14,TRBJ2-7,TRBV7-3,few,TGTGCCAGCAGCGAAAGCGGGAGTAGCTACGAGCAGTACTTC,CASSESGSSYEQYF
.,15,TRBJ2-4,TRBV11-2,.,TGTGCCAGCAGCACCCGGGAGTCGGACAAAAACATTCAGTACTTC,CASSTRESDKNIQYF
.,11,TRBJ1-2,TRBV6-1,few,TGTGCCATCACAGAGGGGTCTGGCTACACCTTC,CAITEGSGYTF
TRBD2,12,TRBJ2-5,TRBV5-4,medium-sized,TGTGCCAGCAGCTGGGGGGGAGAGACCCAGTACTTC,CASSWGGETQYF
.,17,TRBJ2-7,TRBV6-2/TRBV6-3,.,TGTGCCAGCAGTTACTCTTTAACCGACCGGAACTCCTACGAGCAGTACTTC,CASSYSLTDRNSYEQYF
.,18,TRBJ2-3,TRBV18,.,TGTGCCAGCTCACTAGGGGCGGTCTTTGGCGGGAACACAGATACGCAGTATTTT,CASSLGAVFGGNTDTQYF
.,13,TRBJ1-1,TRBV7-6,few,TGTGCCAGCAGCCCCGGAACGGGCACTGAAGCTTTCTTT,CASSPGTGTEAFF
.,11,TRBJ2-3,TRBV28,.,TGTGCCATCAGTTTCACAGATACGCAGTATTTT,CAISFTDTQYF
TRBD1,11,TRBJ1-1,TRBV20-1,few,TGCAGTGGAGACAGGGGTTCTGAAGCTTTCTTT,CSGDRGSEAFF
.,15,TRBJ1-2,TRBV27,.,TGTGCCAGCGGGACGCCTAAAAGGGCTAACTATGGCTACACCTTC,CASGTPKRANYGYTF
TRBD2,15,TRBJ2-7,TRBV4-2,few,TGTGCCAGCAGCCAGGGTCTAGCGGGAGTTAACGAGCAGTACTTC,CASSQGLAGVNEQYF
.,13,TRBJ2-3,TRBV3-1,many,TGTGCCAGCAGCCAAGATCCCCCCGATACGCAGTATTTT,CASSQDPPDTQYF
TRBD1,14,TRBJ2-7,TRBV30,.,TGTGCCTGGATGGGACAGGACAGCTCCTACGAGCAGTACTTC,CAWMGQDSSYEQYF
.,17,TRBJ2-3,TRBV5-5,.,TGTGCCAGCAGCTACCGATCGGGGCTTTATGCACCAGATACGCAGTATTTT,CASSYRSGLYAPDTQYF
TRBD1,13,TRBJ1-5,TRBV6-1,.,TGTGCCAGCAGGGAGGGGGCCGGTCAGCCCCAGCATTTT,CASREGAGQPQHF
.,15,TRBJ2-7,TRBV9,many,TGTGCCAGCAGCGTATCCCTCGGGATGAACTACGAGCAGTACTTC,CASSVSLGMNYEQYF
TRBD2,16,TRBJ2-7,TRBV7-2,.,TGTGCCAGCAGCTTAGGACTAGCGGGCCAGCCCTACGAGCAGTACTTC,CASSLGLAGQPYEQYF
.,15,TRBJ2-1,TRBV4-3,few,TGCGCCAGCAGCCAAGAGTGGATCTCCTACAATGAGCAGTTCTTC,CASSQEWISYNEQFF
.,11,TRBJ2-2,TRBV6-5,.,TGTGCCAGCACCAATACCGGGGAGCTGTTTTTT,CASTNTGELFF
TRBD1,16,TRBJ2-5,TRBV27,few,TGTGCCAGCAGTTACAATCCGGGACAGGGAAGGGAGACCCAGTACTTC,CASSYNPGQGRETQYF